What follows are 20 T cell receptor beta chains derived from one specimen sequenced in a study of OX40 agonist ivuxolimab in advanced cancers. This table comes from immunoSEQ multiplex PCR, and its TCRdb copy is limited to in-frame clones, with some not included. The profile shows 80,000 or so clones, 70% to 90% of them singletons. The sample was CD4+ or CD8+ T cells sorted from blood, taken in a trial of the OX40 agonist ivuxolimab. These receptors came from an adult with an advanced solid tumor such as melanoma, head and neck, liver or kidney cancer.

This chain connects TRBV6-1 to TRBJ2-2; D not resolved. Trimming stripped 4 bases from V and 4 bases from J, with 10 bases between. This CDR3 comprises 14 residues. The germline gives CDR1 MNHNS, CDR2 SASEGT. CDR3 residues: CASSAGPFTGELFF. DNA of the CDR3: TGTGCCAGCAGTGCCGGACCCTTCACCGGGGAGCTGTTTTTT.

V is TRBV5-1 and J is TRBJ1-4, with TRBD1 as a possible D gene (5 bases). V lost 3 bases to trimming and J lost 12 bases, with 15 bases between them. This CDR3 has 13 residues. Germline values: CDR1 SGHRS, CDR2 YFSETQ. The CDR3 spells CASSSLRDHQLFF. CDR3 in DNA: TGCGCCAGCAGCTCCCTGCGGGACCATCAACTGTTTTTT. Looking up the rest from reference TRBV5-1 and TRBJ1-4 gives the full variable domain: KAGVTQTPRYLIKTRGQQVTLSCSPISGHRSVSWYQQTPGQGLQFLFEYFSETQRNKGNFPGRFSGRQFSNSRSEMNVSTLELGDSALYLCASSSLRDHQLFFGSGTQLSVL.

CDR3 in amino acids: CATSPREGAQHF. Here the CDR3 DNA reads TGTGCCACCAGCCCGAGAGAGGGAGCCCAGCATTTT. The chain has TRBV15 and TRBJ1-5; D gene uncertain. CDR1 is LNHNV and CDR2 is YYDKDF in the germline V gene (reference sequence). V lost 5 bases and J lost 11, with 13 bases in between. The CDR3 consists of 12 residues.

The gene calls are TRBV28 and TRBJ1-5; D is ambiguous. This CDR3 is built from 14 residues. The germline V gene has CDR1 MDHEN and CDR2 SYDVKM. Trimming cost V 3 bases and J 0 bases, with 6 bases left between them. CDR3 bases: TGTGCCAGCAGTTTTAAGGCTAGCAATCAGCCCCAGCATTTT. Translating gives CASSFKASNQPQHF. The whole variable domain, filled in from reference TRBV28 and TRBJ1-5, reads DVKVTQSSRYLVKRTGEKVFLECVQDMDHENMFWYRQDPGLGLRLIYFSYDVKMKEKGDIPEGYSVSREKKERFSLILESASTNQTSMYLCASSFKASNQPQHFGDGTRLSIL.

The gene calls are TRBV7-3 and TRBJ2-5; the D gene is possibly TRBD2 (6 bases). Germline V lookup: CDR1 SGHTA, CDR2 FQGTGA. The CDR3 consists of 13 residues. V gave up 4 bases and J gave up 5 bases, with 11 bases separating them. CDR3 nucleotides: TGTGCCAGCAGCTCGGGACTCCAGGAGACCCAGTACTTC. Amino acid sequence: CASSSGLQETQYF.

The chain combines TRBV6-5 with TRBJ1-1, with TRBD1 matching 7 bases. The V and J ends lost 4 bases and 1 base, in that order; junction bases with no gene match: 9. Germline V gene lookup returns CDR1 MNHEY and CDR2 SVGAGI. This CDR3 contains 16 residues. CDR3 DNA sequence: TGTGCCAGCAGTTCACCCCCAGGGGGTCAGAACACTGAAGCTTTCTTT. It specifies CASSSPPGGQNTEAFF.

The chain joins TRBV19 to TRBJ2-6; 7 bases are a match to TRBD1. This CDR3 is built from 15 residues. Germline CDR1 is LNHDA and CDR2 is SQIVND (reference sequence). The V and J ends lost 3 bases and 2 bases, in that order; junction bases with no gene match: 1. CDR3 coding DNA: TGTGCCAGTAGTATCACAGGGGCTGGGGCCAACGTCCTGACTTTC. This encodes CASSITGAGANVLTF.

This rearrangement joins TRBV6-1 to TRBJ1-3, with D maybe TRBD1 (5 bases). The length of the CDR3 is 15 residues. V was cut by 1 base and J by 4 bases, with 11 bases left in between. Germline CDR1 MNHNS, CDR2 SASEGT. CDR3 amino acids: CASSEVGVGGNTIYF. As DNA, the CDR3 is TGTGCCAGCAGTGAAGTAGGGGTTGGGGGAAACACCATATATTTT.

The gene calls are TRBV2 and TRBJ1-4; the match to TRBD1 covers 8 bases. The germline gives CDR1 SNHLY, CDR2 FYNNEI. V shed 5 bases and J 7 bases; nucleotides not matched to a gene: 3. The CDR3 has 13 amino acids. Here the CDR3 reads CASSSGTGEKLFF. The CDR3 DNA follows: TGTGCCAGCAGTTCCGGGACAGGTGAAAAACTGTTTTTT.

This sequence joins TRBV4-2 and TRBJ2-5; D gene unclear. The better agreement between TRBJ2-7 and the DNA end casts doubt on the J call. Germline values: CDR1 LGHNA, CDR2 YNFKEQ. This CDR3 comprises 14 residues. CDR3 DNA: TGTGCCAGCAGCCAAGATGGGAACCCCTACGAGCAGTACTTC. Protein product: CASSQDGNPYEQYF.

This clone was seen only a few times. The rearrangement joins TRBV18 to TRBJ1-1; D is perhaps TRBD1 (6 bases). V lost 1 base to trimming and J lost 4 bases, with 13 bases between them. This CDR3 has 15 amino acids. The V gene's germline CDR1 is KGHSH and CDR2 LQKENI. As DNA, the CDR3 is TGTGCCAGCTCACCACAGGGCCAGGGGAGCACTGAAGCTTTCTTT. It yields the protein CASSPQGQGSTEAFF.

The CDR3 region is CASSPPPDQSFRAFF. The CDR3 bases are TGTGCCAGCTCCCCTCCTCCGGACCAGTCGTTCAGAGCTTTCTTT. The chain joins TRBV18 to TRBJ1-1; no clear D gene. The germline V and J ends were trimmed by 6 bases and 10 bases, with 24 bases remaining between them. The CDR3 length is 15 residues. From germline, CDR1 is KGHSH and CDR2 LQKENI.

This clone was observed a few times. The rearrangement joins TRBV28 to TRBJ1-1, with D tentatively TRBD1 (5 bases). The CDR3 covers 13 residues. V lost 5 bases and J 4 bases, leaving 11 bases between the germline ends. Germline-derived CDR1 and CDR2 are MDHEN and SYDVKM. The CDR3 here is CASSVDKLTEAFF. The CDR3 DNA is TGTGCCAGCAGTGTGGACAAGCTCACTGAAGCTTTCTTT.

The chain has TRBV18 and TRBJ1-2; tentatively, D is TRBD1 (5 bases). The germline V gene encodes CDR1 KGHSH and CDR2 LQKENI. The CDR3 has 17 residues. Trimming pared 5 bases from V and 2 bases from J, leaving 21 bases between. The CDR3 here is CASSTLRGSDFNYGYTF. CDR3 DNA: TGTGCCAGCTCAACGCTTCGGGGGAGCGATTTCAACTATGGCTACACCTTC.

V gene TRBV4-1 combines with J gene TRBJ1-5; tentative D call: TRBD1 (6 bases). CDR3 size: 17 residues. Germline V gene sequence: CDR1 MGHRA, CDR2 YSYEKL. Deletions cut 1 base from V and 2 bases from J, with 15 bases between. The CDR3 reads CASSQAIQGLGNQPQHF. CDR3 coding DNA: TGCGCCAGCAGCCAAGCAATACAGGGTCTTGGCAATCAGCCCCAGCATTTT.

The rearrangement uses TRBV18 and TRBJ2-7, with D perhaps matching TRBD1 or TRBD2 (5 bases each). Germline CDR1 reads KGHSH; CDR2 reads LQKENI. This CDR3 has 13 residues. The V end was cut by 3 bases, the J end by 5 bases, with 11 bases between. CDR3 coding DNA: TGTGCCAGCTCACCGTCCGGGGCCAACGAGCAGTACTTC. Translating it yields CASSPSGANEQYF.

The rearrangement uses TRBV27 and TRBJ2-5, with TRBD1 matching 9 bases. Looked up from germline, CDR1 is MNHEY and CDR2 is SMNVEV (reference sequence). The CDR3 loop spans 14 amino acids. Unmatched junction bases numbered 4, after V lost 6 bases and J lost 2 bases. CDR3 DNA sequence: TGTGCCAGCAGCCGGGACAGGGTACAAGAGACCCAGTACTTC. Its translation: CASSRDRVQETQYF.

About this clone itself: An end of the junction differs from the germline gene, which may be a read error. V usage is TRBV2 and J usage is TRBJ2-3; D ambiguous. This CDR3 has 12 amino acids. Germline V gene sequence: CDR1 SNHLY, CDR2 FYNNEI. CDR3 bases: TGTGCCAGCAGAGAAGGCACAGATACGCAGTATTTT. It encodes CASREGTDTQYF.

The rearrangement links TRBV25-1 to TRBJ2-5, with 7 bases aligning to TRBD1. CDR3 length equals 16 residues. Germline V gene lookup returns CDR1 MGHDK and CDR2 SYGVNS. Trimming at V came to 4 bases and at J to 4 bases, leaving 12 bases not matched to a gene. Written as DNA, the CDR3 is TGTGCCAGCAGTGCGGTTGCCGGGACAGTGAGAGAGACCCAGTACTTC. Amino acids: CASSAVAGTVRETQYF.

The chain recombines TRBV6-1 with TRBJ2-7; 8 nucleotides match TRBD2. Germline trimming cut 8 bases from V and 2 bases from J; bases unmatched to any gene: 11. The CDR3 runs 15 residues. Looked up from germline, CDR1 is MNHNS and CDR2 is SASEGT. The CDR3 coding sequence is TGTGCCAGCCATCCTGACGGGGGGGGAGCCTACGAGCAGTACTTC. Its translation: CASHPDGGGAYEQYF.